A single sample is the source of the 14 T cell receptor beta chains below, sequenced in a study of somatic mutations in cytotoxic T cells in rheumatoid arthritis. The data were produced by immunoSEQ multiplex PCR, yet TCRdb's version contains in-frame clones alone and is incomplete. The sample lists approximately 4,000 clones, around 74% occurring once. Sequenced: CD8+ T cells sorted from blood. The receptors come from an adult with rheumatoid arthritis.

This clone appeared once. The chain couples TRBV27 to TRBJ2-2; tentatively, D is TRBD2 (5 bases). Trimming shortened V by 6 bases and J by 4 bases, and 9 bases separated the two germline ends. This CDR3 has 13 residues. Per the germline V gene, CDR1 is MNHEY and CDR2 is SMNVEV (reference sequence). CDR3 DNA sequence: TGTGCCAGCAGATTGGGAGCCACCGGGGAGCTGTTTTTT. Amino acids: CASRLGATGELFF.

This rearrangement joins TRBV15 to TRBJ2-3; TRBD1 matches 7 bases. Losses at the gene ends were 2 bases for V and 4 bases for J; bases not matched to a gene: 9. Germline V gives CDR1 LNHNV, CDR2 YYDKDF (reference sequence). The CDR3 has 16 amino acids. CDR3 loop: CATSRPRDSWADTQYF. The DNA for the CDR3 is TGTGCCACCAGCAGACCACGGGACAGTTGGGCAGATACGCAGTATTTT.

This chain joins TRBV27 and TRBJ2-7; 10 bases align to TRBD2. With V trimmed by 4 bases and J by 2 bases, 8 bases remained unmatched. This CDR3 contains 16 residues. Germline CDR1 and CDR2: MNHEY and SMNVEV (reference sequence). The CDR3 reads CASSSSLLAGTYEQYF. CDR3 nucleotides: TGTGCCAGCAGTTCGTCCTTACTAGCGGGGACCTACGAGCAGTACTTC.

The chain combines TRBV9 with TRBJ1-2; D call uncertain. Germline V gene data show CDR1 as SGDLS and CDR2 as YYNGEE. The ends were cut back, 3 bases at V and 6 bases at J, with 12 bases in the middle. CDR3 size: 13 residues. Here the CDR3 reads CASSAGFGDGYTF. The CDR3 DNA reads as TGTGCCAGCAGCGCAGGATTTGGGGATGGCTACACCTTC.

V gene TRBV30 combines with J gene TRBJ1-2, with 10 bases aligning to TRBD1. Germline V gene lookup returns CDR1 GTSNPN and CDR2 SVGIG (reference sequence). Trimming removed 3 bases from V and 7 bases from J; junction bases left unmatched: 11. The length of the CDR3 is 15 residues. The DNA of the CDR3 is TGTGCCTGGAGCGTATCCGGGACAGGGGTTAGTGGCTACACCTTC. This sequence encodes CAWSVSGTGVSGYTF.

The gene calls are TRBV6-5 and TRBJ2-1; perhaps TRBD1 as D (7 bases). The CDR3 length is 13 residues. V shed 5 bases and J shed 6 bases, with 11 bases lying between them. From germline, CDR1 is MNHEY and CDR2 SVGAGI. The DNA of the CDR3 is TGTGCCAGCAGTAGCCAGGGGGGCAATGAGCAGTTCTTC. It yields the protein CASSSQGGNEQFF.

This rearrangement joins TRBV11-3 to TRBJ2-1; the match to TRBD1 covers 8 bases. This CDR3 has 20 residues. The J segment lost 0 bases and the V segment lost 1 base, leaving 14 bases of the junction unmatched. The germline V gene encodes CDR1 SGHNT and CDR2 YENEEA. This chain's CDR3 is CASSLVWDLDGQGSYNEQFF. The CDR3, as DNA: TGTGCCAGCAGCTTAGTCTGGGACTTAGACGGACAGGGCTCCTACAATGAGCAGTTCTTC.

The V call is TRBV6-4, the J call TRBJ2-1; 11 positions match TRBD1. This CDR3 has 14 residues. Losses at the gene ends were 2 bases for V and 6 bases for J; bases not matched to a gene: 0. CDR1 and CDR2 (germline): MRHNA, SNTAGT. The CDR3 DNA sequence: TGTGCCAGCAGTGACGGGACAGGGGGCAATGAGCAGTTCTTC. It yields the protein CASSDGTGGNEQFF.

The rearrangement uses TRBV4-1 and TRBJ2-3, with 12 nucleotides matching TRBD2. Trimming at V came to 4 bases and at J to 0 bases, leaving 8 bases not matched to a gene. Germline CDR1 is MGHRA and CDR2 is YSYEKL. The length of the CDR3 is 18 residues. This CDR3 reads CASSLTGLAGYSTDTQYF. The CDR3 DNA reads as TGCGCCAGCAGCCTAACCGGACTAGCGGGATACAGCACAGATACGCAGTATTTT.

This clone was counted a single time. The chain has TRBV27 and TRBJ1-1; D is unclear. Germline assignment: CDR1 MNHEY and CDR2 SMNVEV (reference sequence). V was shortened by 0 bases and J by 1 base, with 9 bases between the two germline ends. This CDR3 is built from 15 residues. CDR3 DNA sequence: TGTGCCAGCAGTTTATCGGCAGGTGGGAACACTGAAGCTTTCTTT. This codes for CASSLSAGGNTEAFF.

By frequency in the sample, this clone is large. V and J are TRBV6-1 and TRBJ2-7; no clear D gene. The CDR3 spans 13 residues. The V end lost 1 base, the J end lost 2 bases, and 6 bases lay between the germline ends. Per the germline V gene, CDR1 is MNHNS and CDR2 is SASEGT. The CDR3 bases are TGTGCCAGCAGTGAAGGTCCGACCTACGAGCAGTACTTC. Protein product: CASSEGPTYEQYF.

V gene TRBV7-9 combines with J gene TRBJ1-4; no clear D. Germline V lookup: CDR1 SEHNR, CDR2 FQNEAQ (reference sequence). There are 16 residues in the CDR3. V was clipped by 3 bases and J by 0 bases, with 11 bases between them. The CDR3 here is CASSFGDYTTNEKLFF. The CDR3 nucleotides are TGTGCCAGCAGCTTTGGAGACTACACAACTAATGAAAAACTGTTTTTT.

This clone was observed a handful of times. The rearrangement links TRBV7-9 to TRBJ2-7; maybe TRBD1 (6 bases). Germline loops: CDR1 SEHNR, CDR2 FQNEAQ (reference sequence). The CDR3 loop spans 15 amino acids. V dropped 2 bases and J dropped 2 bases, with 13 bases sitting between them. In DNA, the CDR3 is TGTGCCAGCAGCTTACTCCAGGGGCCAACCTACGAGCAGTACTTC. This gives the protein CASSLLQGPTYEQYF.

This clone occurred a few times. The chain is built from TRBV5-6 and TRBJ2-3, with D possibly TRBD2 on 5 matching bases. There are 14 residues in the CDR3. V was clipped by 1 base and J by 0 bases, with 6 bases between them. Germline assignment: CDR1 SGHDT and CDR2 YYEEEE. Here the CDR3 reads CASSLLASTDTQYF. In DNA form, the CDR3 reads TGTGCCAGCAGCTTGCTAGCTAGCACAGATACGCAGTATTTT. Filled out from reference TRBV5-6 and TRBJ2-3, the complete variable domain reads DAGVTQSPTHLIKTRGQQVTLRCSPKSGHDTVSWYQQALGQGPQFIFQYYEEEERQRGNFPDRFSGHQFPNYSSELNVNALLLGDSALYLCASSLLASTDTQYFGPGTRLTVL.